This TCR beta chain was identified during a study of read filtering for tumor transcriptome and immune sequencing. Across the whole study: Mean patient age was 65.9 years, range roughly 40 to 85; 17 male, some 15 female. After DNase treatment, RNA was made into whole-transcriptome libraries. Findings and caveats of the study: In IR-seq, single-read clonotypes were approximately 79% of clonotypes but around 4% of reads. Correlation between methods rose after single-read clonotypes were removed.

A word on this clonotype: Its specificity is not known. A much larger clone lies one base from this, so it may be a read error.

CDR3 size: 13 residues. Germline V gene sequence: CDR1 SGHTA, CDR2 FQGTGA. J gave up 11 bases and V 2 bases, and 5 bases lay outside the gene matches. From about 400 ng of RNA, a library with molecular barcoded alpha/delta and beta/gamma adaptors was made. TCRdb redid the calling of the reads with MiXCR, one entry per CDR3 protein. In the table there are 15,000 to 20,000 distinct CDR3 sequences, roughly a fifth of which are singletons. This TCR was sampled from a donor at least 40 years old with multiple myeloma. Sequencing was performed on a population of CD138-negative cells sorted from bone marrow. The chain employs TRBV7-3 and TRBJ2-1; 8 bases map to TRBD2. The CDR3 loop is CASSLAGGNKQFF. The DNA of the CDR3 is TGTGCCAGCAGCTTAGCGGGAGGAAATAAGCAGTTCTTC.